The clone carrying this TCR beta chain was seen many times. The antigen remains undetermined. One end of the junction is discordant with germline, which a read error may explain. The data are from a study of blood T cells in healthy people across ages. A J-beta primer mix and a sample-barcoded 5' primer were used in a second PCR of about 6 to 12 cycles. TCRdb used MiXCR to reprocess the 5' RACE reads, holding one entry per CDR3 protein. The repertoire includes around 870,000 distinct CDR3 sequences, more than 25% of them detected once, and 17% sits in the top ten. Germline V CDR1 and CDR2: LGHNA, YSLEER. The CDR3 extends over 18 amino acids. Findings of the study overall: Total diversity from one million sequenced T cells was likely underestimated.

The specimen sequenced was blood. The chain uses TRBV4-3 and TRBJ1-6; the D is unclear. This sequence was found in a woman aged 80 or over in good health. DNA of the CDR3: TGCGCCAGCACCCAAGATCCAGGAACGAGCTCCTATAATTCACCCCTCCACTTT. It is translated as CASTQDPGTSSYNSPLHF.